The next 30 T cell receptor beta chains were all read from a single sample in a study of shared clonotypes between healthy human individuals. This table comes from immunoSEQ multiplex PCR, and its TCRdb copy is limited to in-frame clones, with some not included. The table shows 600,000 to 800,000 clones, with over 55% occurring only once. The sample was memory CD4+ T cells sorted from blood. The subset denotes: CD45RA-negative fraction. The source is a young woman in good health.

This chain uses TRBV6-5 with TRBJ1-4, with D possibly TRBD1 on 5 matching bases. Germline values: CDR1 MNHEY, CDR2 SVGAGI. This CDR3 spans 11 amino acids. V shed 11 bases and J shed 9 bases, with 13 bases lying between them. In nucleotides, the CDR3 is TGTGCCGCCCGGGGCGGCAAAAAACTGTTTTTT. Protein sequence: CAARGGKKLFF.

The CDR3 coding sequence is TGCGCCAGCAGTGAGTCTCATAGCGGGAGTATGAATGAGCAGTTCTTC. The encoded protein is CASSESHSGSMNEQFF. The rearrangement joins TRBV10-1 to TRBJ2-1; 9 bases align to TRBD2. This CDR3 comprises 16 residues. Germline CDR1 reads WNHNN; CDR2 reads SYGVQD (reference sequence). The trim removed 0 bases at V and 7 bases at J, leaving 7 bases unmatched.

This chain joins TRBV9 and TRBJ2-3; no definite D call. With 4 bases removed from V and 1 base from J, the gap between germline ends came to 10 bases. Germline lookup yields CDR1 SGDLS and CDR2 YYNGEE. This CDR3 is 14 amino acids long. CDR3 residues: CASSTNTGTDTQYF. CDR3 DNA sequence: TGTGCCAGCAGCACTAACACGGGCACAGATACGCAGTATTTT. The complete variable domain, with remaining parts taken from reference TRBV9 and TRBJ2-3, reads DSGVTQTPKHLITATGQRVTLRCSPRSGDLSVYWYQQSLDQGLQFLIQYYNGEERAKGNILERFSAQQFPDLHSELNLSSLELGDSALYFCASSTNTGTDTQYFGPGTRLTVL.

V gene TRBV28 combines with J gene TRBJ2-7, with TRBD2 matching 7 bases. The CDR3 sequence is 15 residues long. The germline V gene has CDR1 MDHEN and CDR2 SYDVKM. V lost 6 bases and J lost 2; bases outside the gene matches: 10. CDR3: CASRRSGTGTYEQYF. DNA for the CDR3: TGTGCCAGCAGACGAAGCGGGACGGGAACCTACGAGCAGTACTTC. The whole variable domain, remainder taken from reference TRBV28 and TRBJ2-7, is DVKVTQSSRYLVKRTGEKVFLECVQDMDHENMFWYRQDPGLGLRLIYFSYDVKMKEKGDIPEGYSVSREKKERFSLILESASTNQTSMYLCASRRSGTGTYEQYFGPGTRLTVT.

The genes are TRBV7-2 and TRBJ2-5; 7 positions agree with TRBD1. The closer fit of TRBJ2-7 to the DNA end suggests the J call may be wrong. Germline V gene lookup returns CDR1 SGHTA and CDR2 FQGNSA. This CDR3 comprises 15 residues. The CDR3 spells CASSLDRGRVYEQYF. The DNA for the CDR3 is TGTGCCAGCAGCTTAGACAGGGGAAGGGTGTACGAGCAGTACTTC.

This chain connects TRBV11-2 to TRBJ2-7; D perhaps matches TRBD2 (5 bases). Germline values: CDR1 SGHAT, CDR2 FQNNGV. V was cut by 5 bases and J by 2 bases, with 10 bases left in between. This CDR3 is built from 13 residues. CDR3: CASSPTTTYEQYF. The DNA for the CDR3 is TGTGCCAGCAGCCCGACTACGACCTACGAGCAGTACTTC.

This clone was found once. This CDR3 is CASSMGASGNTIYF. CDR3 bases: TGTGCCAGTAGTATGGGGGCCTCTGGAAACACCATATATTTT. V and J are TRBV19 and TRBJ1-3; possibly TRBD1 for D (6 bases). V was trimmed by 3 bases and J by 0 bases, leaving 6 bases between them. The CDR3 sequence is 14 residues long. Germline assignment: CDR1 LNHDA and CDR2 SQIVND (reference sequence).

The rearrangement uses TRBV6-1 and TRBJ2-7; a possible D gene is TRBD2 (5 bases). The ends were cut back, 4 bases at V and 3 bases at J, with 7 bases in the middle. CDR3 length equals 12 residues. Germline V lookup: CDR1 MNHNS, CDR2 SASEGT. Here the CDR3 DNA reads TGTGCCAGCAGTGTCCGGGGCTACGAGCAGTACTTC. The encoded protein is CASSVRGYEQYF.

This clone was picked up one time. The CDR3, as DNA: TGTGCCAGCAGCTTGGGGGACATTGGCTACACCTTC. Translation gives CASSLGDIGYTF. The gene calls are TRBV7-2 and TRBJ1-2; tentative D call: TRBD1 (6 bases). The ends were cut back, 3 bases at V and 7 bases at J, with 9 bases in the middle. CDR3 length: 12 amino acids. Germline CDR1 and CDR2: SGHTA and FQGNSA.

This chain links TRBV5-1 with TRBJ1-4, with a weak D call TRBD1 (6 bases). CDR1 and CDR2 (germline): SGHRS, YFSETQ. The CDR3 has 15 residues. V was clipped by 4 bases and J by 6 bases, with 16 bases between them. CDR3 bases: TGCGCCAGCAGCACCCGAGGGGGGATGGATGAAAAACTGTTTTTT. This gives the protein CASSTRGGMDEKLFF.

V usage is TRBV16 and J usage is TRBJ1-5; TRBD1 agrees at 9 bases. CDR1 and CDR2 (germline): KGHSY, FQNENV. The J segment lost 3 bases and the V segment lost 3 bases, leaving 6 bases of the junction unmatched. This CDR3 contains 16 residues. The DNA for the CDR3 is TGTGCCAGCAGCCACGGACAGGGGCTCTCCAATCAGCCCCAGCATTTT. Its protein product is CASSHGQGLSNQPQHF.

The chain links TRBV28 to TRBJ1-2; unclear D gene. The length of the CDR3 is 15 residues. Per germline, CDR1 MDHEN and CDR2 SYDVKM. With 5 bases removed from V and 7 bases from J, the gap between germline ends came to 20 bases. This CDR3 reads CASSPASSRAAGYTF. CDR3 coding DNA: TGTGCCAGCAGTCCGGCTAGTTCAAGGGCGGCTGGCTACACCTTC.

The rearrangement uses TRBV19 and TRBJ1-1; perhaps TRBD1 as D (5 bases). CDR1 is LNHDA, CDR2 SQIVND, per germline (reference sequence). CDR3 length: 13 amino acids. V was clipped by 6 bases and J by 7 bases, with 15 bases between them. The DNA for the CDR3 is TGTGCCAGTAGCCCGCGGGACCCTGTTGAAGCTTTCTTT. Translating gives CASSPRDPVEAFF.

This clone was seen many times. This sample also contains other DNA sequences that code for the same CDR3. The J gene is TRBJ2-3, the V gene TRBV5-1; weak D call: TRBD2 (6 bases). There are 14 residues in the CDR3. V was clipped by 3 bases and J by 3 bases, with 11 bases between them. Germline lookup yields CDR1 SGHRS and CDR2 YFSETQ. The CDR3 coding sequence is TGCGCCAGCAGCTATGGGACTTTGACAGATACGCAGTATTTT. Its protein product is CASSYGTLTDTQYF. The full variable domain, its missing parts supplied by reference TRBV5-1 and TRBJ2-3, is KAGVTQTPRYLIKTRGQQVTLSCSPISGHRSVSWYQQTPGQGLQFLFEYFSETQRNKGNFPGRFSGRQFSNSRSEMNVSTLELGDSALYLCASSYGTLTDTQYFGPGTRLTVL.

The chain couples TRBV18 to TRBJ1-2, with D unclear. CDR1 is KGHSH, CDR2 LQKENI, per germline. The CDR3 is 15 amino acids. V lost 7 bases, J lost 0 bases, and 15 bases lay in between. The CDR3 DNA sequence: TGTGCCAGCTTTCCACATAAACAGCCTAACTATGGCTACACCTTC. As protein: CASFPHKQPNYGYTF.

On this clone: This sequence may be a read error, since a much larger clone differs from it by one base. Other nucleotide sequences in the sample specify the same CDR3. The rearrangement joins TRBV5-1 to TRBJ1-3; D unresolved. V was clipped by 0 bases and J by 1 base, with 2 bases between them. Per germline, CDR1 SGHRS and CDR2 YFSETQ. This CDR3 spans 13 amino acids. This CDR3 is CASSLGSGNTIYF. CDR3 DNA: TGCGCCAGCAGCTTGGGTTCTGGAAACACCATATATTTT.

V gene TRBV6-6 combines with J gene TRBJ1-1; D is unresolved. Germline CDR1 and CDR2: MNHNY and SVGAGI (reference sequence). The germline V and J ends were trimmed by 10 bases and 6 bases, with 15 bases remaining between them. This CDR3 contains 12 residues. CDR3 sequence (DNA): TGTGCCAACGAGGGTTGGAGGGCTGAAGCTTTCTTT. The encoded protein is CANEGWRAEAFF.

The table lists this clone with a few counts. This chain connects TRBV11-2 to TRBJ2-1, with TRBD2 matching over 8 bases. V dropped 6 bases and J dropped 4; count of bases not matched to a gene: 11. The CDR3 is made up of 16 amino acids. Germline V gene lookup returns CDR1 SGHAT and CDR2 FQNNGV. The chain's CDR3 is CASRHQTGGQYNEQFF. The CDR3 bases are TGTGCCAGCAGACATCAAACGGGAGGGCAGTACAATGAGCAGTTCTTC. Filled out from reference TRBV11-2 and TRBJ2-1, the complete variable domain reads EAGVAQSPRYKIIEKRQSVAFWCNPISGHATLYWYQQILGQGPKLLIQFQNNGVVDDSQLPKDRFSAERLKGVDSTLKIQPAKLEDSAVYLCASRHQTGGQYNEQFFGPGTRLTVL.

The CDR3 is CASSFSGKETQYF. The CDR3 DNA follows: TGTGCCAGCAGCTTTTCTGGGAAGGAGACCCAGTACTTC. This chain uses TRBV7-2 with TRBJ2-5; D is undetermined. The CDR3 runs 13 residues. Per the germline V gene, CDR1 is SGHTA and CDR2 is FQGNSA. Trimming took off 3 bases at V and 5 bases at J, with 10 bases between the two ends.

The chain links TRBV7-6 to TRBJ2-2; tentative D call: TRBD1 (6 bases). The CDR3 contains 15 residues. Germline CDR1 is SGHVS and CDR2 is FNYEAQ. The V gene lost 2 bases and the J gene lost 7 bases, with 14 bases spanning the gap. The CDR3 is CASSLTGQIGGELFF. The CDR3 coding sequence is TGTGCCAGCAGCTTAACCGGACAGATAGGCGGGGAGCTGTTTTTT. The full variable domain, completed using reference TRBV7-6 and TRBJ2-2, is GAGVSQSPRYKVTKRGQDVALRCDPISGHVSLYWYRQALGQGPEFLTYFNYEAQQDKSGLPNDRFSAERPEGSISTLTIQRTEQRDSAMYRCASSLTGQIGGELFFGEGSRLTVL.

CDR3: CASSQQEDNEQFF. The CDR3 nucleotides are TGTGCCAGCAGCCAACAAGAAGACAATGAGCAGTTCTTC. This sequence joins TRBV4-2 and TRBJ2-1; no firm D call. The CDR3 covers 13 residues. CDR1 and CDR2 (germline): LGHNA, YNFKEQ. Deletions cut 2 bases from V and 5 bases from J, with 7 bases between.

A single count supports this clone. This chain joins TRBV19 and TRBJ1-2; weak D call: TRBD1 (5 bases). The V gene lost 3 bases and the J gene lost 0 bases, with 14 bases spanning the gap. There are 16 residues in the CDR3. Looked up from germline, CDR1 is LNHDA and CDR2 is SQIVND (reference sequence). This chain's CDR3 is CASSMVRGPANYGYTF. DNA of the CDR3: TGTGCCAGTAGTATGGTACGGGGACCAGCTAACTATGGCTACACCTTC.

This chain uses TRBV27 with TRBJ2-7, with 11 nucleotides matching TRBD2. This CDR3 has 14 amino acids. The V gene end was trimmed by 7 bases and the J gene end by 4 bases; junction bases not matched to a gene: 6. Germline V CDR1 and CDR2: MNHEY, SMNVEV (reference sequence). The CDR3 DNA reads as TGTGCCAGCATCCGAACTAGCGGGAGTTACGAGCAGTACTTC. Translating it yields CASIRTSGSYEQYF.

The chain joins TRBV5-1 to TRBJ1-5, with 9 nucleotides matching TRBD1. CDR1 and CDR2 (germline): SGHRS, YFSETQ. This CDR3 is 14 amino acids long. Trimming cost V 4 bases and J 3 bases; bases outside gene matches: 2. CDR3 bases: TGCGCCAGCAGCACAGGGGGCACCAATCAGCCCCAGCATTTT. Translation: CASSTGGTNQPQHF.

This clone has just one count. The CDR3 reads CASSLGTYSYNEQFF. DNA of the CDR3: TGCGCCAGCAGCTTGGGGACTTACTCCTACAATGAGCAGTTCTTC. The chain is built from TRBV5-1 and TRBJ2-1; the D gene is possibly TRBD2 (5 bases). This CDR3 has 15 amino acids. V dropped 0 bases and J dropped 0 bases, with 7 bases sitting between them. The V gene's germline CDR1 is SGHRS and CDR2 YFSETQ.

The CDR3 is CASSFTTGGGELFF. Written as DNA, the CDR3 is TGTGCCAGCAGCTTTACAACAGGGGGCGGGGAGCTGTTTTTT. The chain recombines TRBV7-2 with TRBJ2-2; 8 nucleotides line up with TRBD1. After removal of 3 bases from V and 7 bases from J, the junction contained 4 bases not matched to a gene. This CDR3 is built from 14 residues. Germline lookup yields CDR1 SGHTA and CDR2 FQGNSA.

CDR3 sequence (DNA): TGTGCCAGCGCCGGGACAGGGACCTACGAGCAGTACTTC. Translating it yields CASAGTGTYEQYF. The chain recombines TRBV25-1 with TRBJ2-7, with 9 bases that match TRBD1. Germline CDR1 and CDR2: MGHDK and SYGVNS. V lost 8 bases and J lost 2; bases outside the gene matches: 4. The CDR3 consists of 13 residues.

The rearrangement uses TRBV19 and TRBJ2-5; D is perhaps TRBD1 (5 bases). The V end lost 4 bases, the J end lost 6 bases, and 18 bases lay between the germline ends. The CDR3 consists of 15 residues. Germline CDR1 is LNHDA and CDR2 is SQIVND (reference sequence). The CDR3 nucleotides are TGTGCCAGTAGTACGCCCCAGGGTTTCGTAAAGACCCAGTACTTC. Amino acids: CASSTPQGFVKTQYF. Full variable domain (outside the CDR3, taken from reference TRBV19 and TRBJ2-5): DGGITQSPKYLFRKEGQNVTLSCEQNLNHDAMYWYRQDPGQGLRLIYYSQIVNDFQKGDIAEGYSVSREKKESFPLTVTSAQKNPTAFYLCASSTPQGFVKTQYFGPGTRLLVL.

The genes are TRBV5-1 and TRBJ1-2; TRBD1 matches at 8 bases. CDR1 is SGHRS and CDR2 is YFSETQ in the germline V gene. The ends lost 10 bases at V and 8 bases at J; junction bases unmatched: 16. The CDR3 has 14 residues. The CDR3 coding sequence is TGCGCCTCCAGCCTCGGAGGGACAGGAGGCGGCTACACCTTC. Translated: CASSLGGTGGGYTF.

The genes are TRBV28 and TRBJ1-1; D gene ambiguous. Trimming took 10 bases from V and 4 from J, leaving 16 bases between them. There are 13 residues in the CDR3. Germline CDR1 and CDR2: MDHEN and SYDVKM. The CDR3 sequence: CAIAVPWGTEAFF. CDR3 bases: TGTGCCATCGCAGTCCCTTGGGGCACTGAAGCTTTCTTT.